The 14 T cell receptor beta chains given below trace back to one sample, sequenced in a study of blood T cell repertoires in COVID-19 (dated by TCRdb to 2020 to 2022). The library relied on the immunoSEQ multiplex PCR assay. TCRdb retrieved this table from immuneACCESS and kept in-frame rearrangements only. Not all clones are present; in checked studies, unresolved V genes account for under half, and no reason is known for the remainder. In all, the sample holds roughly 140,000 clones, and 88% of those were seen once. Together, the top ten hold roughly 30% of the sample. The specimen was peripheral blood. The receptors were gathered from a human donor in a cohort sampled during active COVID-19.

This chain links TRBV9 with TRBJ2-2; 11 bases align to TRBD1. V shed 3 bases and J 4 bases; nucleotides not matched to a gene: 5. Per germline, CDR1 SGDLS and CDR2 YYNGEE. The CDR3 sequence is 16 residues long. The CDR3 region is CASSARTGGFTGELFF. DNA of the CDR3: TGTGCCAGCAGCGCCCGGACAGGGGGCTTCACCGGGGAGCTGTTTTTT.

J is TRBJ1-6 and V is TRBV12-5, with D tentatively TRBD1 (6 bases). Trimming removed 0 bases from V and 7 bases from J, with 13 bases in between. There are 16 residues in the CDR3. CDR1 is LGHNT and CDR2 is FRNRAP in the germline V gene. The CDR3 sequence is CASGLVGGALNSPLHF. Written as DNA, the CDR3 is TGTGCTAGTGGTTTGGTAGGGGGGGCGTTAAATTCACCCCTCCACTTT.

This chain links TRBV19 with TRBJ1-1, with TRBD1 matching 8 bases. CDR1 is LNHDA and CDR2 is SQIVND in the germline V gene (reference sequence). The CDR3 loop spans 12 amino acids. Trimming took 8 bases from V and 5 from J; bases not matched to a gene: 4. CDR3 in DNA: TGTGCCAGTGCCAGGGGGCGGACTGAAGCTTTCTTT. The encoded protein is CASARGRTEAFF.

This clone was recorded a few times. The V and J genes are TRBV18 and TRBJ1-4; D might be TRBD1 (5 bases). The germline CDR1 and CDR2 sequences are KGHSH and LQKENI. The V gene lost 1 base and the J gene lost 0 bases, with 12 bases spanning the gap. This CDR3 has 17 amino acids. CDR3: CASSPRRGEATNEKLFF. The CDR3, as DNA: TGTGCCAGCTCACCACGAAGGGGCGAAGCAACTAATGAAAAACTGTTTTTT.

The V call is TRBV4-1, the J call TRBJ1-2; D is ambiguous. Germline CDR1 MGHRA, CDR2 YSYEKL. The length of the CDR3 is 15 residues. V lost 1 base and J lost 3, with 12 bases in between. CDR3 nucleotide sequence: TGCGCCAGCAGCCAAGGTGAGGAGACTTACTATGGCTACACCTTC. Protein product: CASSQGEETYYGYTF.

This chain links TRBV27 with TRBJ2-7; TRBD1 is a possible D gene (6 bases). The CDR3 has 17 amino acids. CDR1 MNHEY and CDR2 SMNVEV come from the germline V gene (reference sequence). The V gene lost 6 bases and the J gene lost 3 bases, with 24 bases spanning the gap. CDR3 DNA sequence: TGTGCCAGCAGGCCCAGAGGGTCTGGGACACACGGCTACGAGCAGTACTTC. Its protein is CASRPRGSGTHGYEQYF.

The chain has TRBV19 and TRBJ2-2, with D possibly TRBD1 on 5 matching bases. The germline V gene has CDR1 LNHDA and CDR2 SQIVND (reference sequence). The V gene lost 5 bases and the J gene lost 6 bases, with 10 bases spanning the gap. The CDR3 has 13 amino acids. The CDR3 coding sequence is TGTGCCAGTAGTGACATAGGGGCCGGGGAGCTGTTTTTT. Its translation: CASSDIGAGELFF. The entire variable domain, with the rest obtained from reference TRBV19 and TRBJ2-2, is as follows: DGGITQSPKYLFRKEGQNVTLSCEQNLNHDAMYWYRQDPGQGLRLIYYSQIVNDFQKGDIAEGYSVSREKKESFPLTVTSAQKNPTAFYLCASSDIGAGELFFGEGSRLTVL.

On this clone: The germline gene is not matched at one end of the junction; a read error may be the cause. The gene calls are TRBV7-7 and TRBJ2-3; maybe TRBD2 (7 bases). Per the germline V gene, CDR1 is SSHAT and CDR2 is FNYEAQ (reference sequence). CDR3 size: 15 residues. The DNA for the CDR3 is TGTGCTAGCAGCTTAAGGGGGGGTAGCACAGATACGCAGTATTTT. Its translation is CASSLRGGSTDTQYF.

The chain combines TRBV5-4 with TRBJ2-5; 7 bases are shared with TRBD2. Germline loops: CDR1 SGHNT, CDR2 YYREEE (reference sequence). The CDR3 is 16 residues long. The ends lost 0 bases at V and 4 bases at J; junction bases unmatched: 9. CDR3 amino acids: CASSLAGTGGGETQYF. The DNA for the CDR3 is TGTGCCAGCAGCTTGGCCGGAACGGGGGGAGGAGAGACCCAGTACTTC.

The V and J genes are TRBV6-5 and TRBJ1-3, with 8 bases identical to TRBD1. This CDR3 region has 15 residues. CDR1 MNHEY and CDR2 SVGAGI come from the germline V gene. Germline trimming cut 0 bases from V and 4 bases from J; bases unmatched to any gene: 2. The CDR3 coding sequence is TGTGCCAGCAGTTACTCGACAGGGGCGGGAAACACCATATATTTT. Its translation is CASSYSTGAGNTIYF.

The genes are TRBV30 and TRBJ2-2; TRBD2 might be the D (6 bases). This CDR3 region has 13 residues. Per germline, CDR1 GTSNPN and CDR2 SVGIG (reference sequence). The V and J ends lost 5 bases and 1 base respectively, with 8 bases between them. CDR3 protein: CAWGDWNTGELFF. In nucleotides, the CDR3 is TGTGCCTGGGGGGACTGGAACACCGGGGAGCTGTTTTTT.

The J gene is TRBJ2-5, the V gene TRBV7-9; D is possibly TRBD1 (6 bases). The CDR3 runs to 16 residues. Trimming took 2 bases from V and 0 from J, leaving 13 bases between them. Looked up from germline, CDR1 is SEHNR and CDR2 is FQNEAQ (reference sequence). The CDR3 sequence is CASSLFRGQYQETQYF. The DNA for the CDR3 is TGTGCCAGCAGCTTATTCAGGGGCCAGTACCAAGAGACCCAGTACTTC.

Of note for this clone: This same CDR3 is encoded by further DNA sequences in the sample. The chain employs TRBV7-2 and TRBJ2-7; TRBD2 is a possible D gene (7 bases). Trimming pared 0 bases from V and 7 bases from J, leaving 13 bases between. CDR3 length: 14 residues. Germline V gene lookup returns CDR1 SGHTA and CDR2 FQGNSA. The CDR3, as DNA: TGTGCCAGCAGCTTAGCGGGGGGGCCGTATGAGCAGTACTTC. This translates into CASSLAGGPYEQYF.

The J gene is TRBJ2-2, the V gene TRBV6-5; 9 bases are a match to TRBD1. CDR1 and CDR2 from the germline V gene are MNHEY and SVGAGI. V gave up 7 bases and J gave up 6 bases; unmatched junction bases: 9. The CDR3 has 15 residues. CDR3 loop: CASIEGTGLSGELFF. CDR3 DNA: TGTGCCAGCATCGAAGGGACAGGGCTCTCCGGGGAGCTGTTTTTT.